A selection of T cell receptor beta chains follows, all from one sample in a study of blood T cell repertoires in COVID-19. Here immunoSEQ multiplex PCR was the method, and the copy in TCRdb shows in-frame clones only, minus some. The table lists more than 400,000 clones, about nine tenths of them singletons. The sequenced material came from PBMCs or T cells enriched from blood (not recorded which). These receptors originate from a young man who had recovered from COVID-19. CDR3s include the opening cysteine and the closing phenylalanine or tryptophan. A D gene is named only where the DNA matches it firmly. Only part of the rows carry a size: once, few, many, or a class if the clone is expanded.

V gene	J gene	D gene	clone size	CDR3 DNA	CDR3 protein
TRBV9	TRBJ1-6	NA	NA	TGTGCCAGCAGCGGGAATTTGGGGGCAGGGTCACCCCTCCACTTT	CASSGNLGAGSPLHF
TRBV19	TRBJ1-6	NA	NA	TGTGCCAGTAACGAGGCTACGTATAATTCACCCCTCCACTTT	CASNEATYNSPLHF
TRBV7-9	TRBJ1-2	TRBD1	NA	TGTGCCAGCAGCTCGGGGACAGGGAGCAACCCGGGCTACACCTTC	CASSSGTGSNPGYTF
TRBV5-5	TRBJ1-6	TRBD1	NA	TGTGCCAGCAGCTCGACAGGGTCTAATTCACCCCTCCACTTT	CASSSTGSNSPLHF
TRBV27	TRBJ1-1	TRBD1	NA	TGTGCCAGCAGCCGAGGGGGCGGAATGAACACTGAAGCTTTCTTT	CASSRGGGMNTEAFF
TRBV29-1	TRBJ1-3	NA	NA	TGCAGCGTTGGTGAGGTCGGTTCTGGAAACACCATATATTTT	CSVGEVGSGNTIYF
TRBV2	TRBJ1-5	NA	NA	TGTGCCAGCAGAGTCGGACAGAACAATCAGCCCCAGCATTTT	CASRVGQNNQPQHF
TRBV27	TRBJ1-5	NA	few	TGTGCCAGCAGTTTATCGATAACCGGGATTCGCAATCAGCCCCAGCATTTT	CASSLSITGIRNQPQHF
TRBV18	TRBJ2-5	TRBD2	NA	TGTGCCAGCTCACCACCGCTCGGGAGGGCGCAAGAGACCCAGTACTTC	CASSPPLGRAQETQYF
TRBV5-4	TRBJ2-5	TRBD2	NA	TGTGCCAGCAGCCCCAGGCTGAGTCGTGGGCGGGAGAATTCGGAGACCCAGTACTTC	CASSPRLSRGRENSETQYF
TRBV28	TRBJ1-1	TRBD1	NA	TGTGCCAGCACCCTCCACAGGGGCGTGAACACTGAAGCTTTCTTT	CASTLHRGVNTEAFF
TRBV9	TRBJ1-4	NA	NA	TGTGCCAGCAGCGTAGAGGCAGCTACGGGTGAAAAACTGTTTTTT	CASSVEAATGEKLFF
TRBV5-1	TRBJ1-4	NA	NA	TGCGCCAGCAGCCTATCGACCGGGGCTAATGAAAAACTGTTTTTT	CASSLSTGANEKLFF
TRBV5-4	TRBJ1-1	TRBD1	once	TGTGCCAGCAGGCAACCGGGACAGACTACCTCGGACACTGAAGCTTTCTTT	CASRQPGQTTSDTEAFF
TRBV3-1/TRBV3-2	TRBJ2-7	NA	NA	TGTGCCAGCAGCCCCCGCATGGAGTCTTACCTTCCCTACGAGCAGTACTTC	CASSPRMESYLPYEQYF
TRBV5-1	TRBJ2-1	TRBD2	NA	TGCGCCAGCAGCATCCCGACTAGCGGGAGCTCCTACAATGAGCAGTTCTTC	CASSIPTSGSSYNEQFF
TRBV28	TRBJ1-1	NA	NA	TGTGCCAGCAGTCTGGCGGGCGGTGAAGCTTTCTTT	CASSLAGGEAFF
TRBV19	TRBJ2-3	TRBD1	once	TGTGCCAGTAGCCTAGACAGGGCCAACGTGCAGTATTTT	CASSLDRANVQYF
TRBV7-9	TRBJ1-4	NA	NA	TGTGCCAGCAGCTCCTCATCAGGGTTCGAAAAACTGTTTTTT	CASSSSSGFEKLFF
TRBV7-8	TRBJ1-4	TRBD1	NA	TGTGCCAGCAGCTTCAACCGGGACAGTAATGAAAAACTGTTTTTT	CASSFNRDSNEKLFF
TRBV2	TRBJ2-1	TRBD2	NA	TGTGCCAGCAGGACCGAGACTAGCGGGAGGGCCTGGGAGCAGTTCTTC	CASRTETSGRAWEQFF
TRBV28	TRBJ1-2	TRBD1	few	TGTGCCAGCAGTTTAAGGGACAGGGGGCACACTCGAAACTATGGCTACACCTTC	CASSLRDRGHTRNYGYTF
TRBV6-5	TRBJ1-5	TRBD1	NA	TGTGCCAGCAGTCCCGGGGACAGGGTGGTTCAGCCCCAGCATTTT	CASSPGDRVVQPQHF
TRBV9	TRBJ1-6	NA	few	TGTGCCAGCAGCGTTCACCGGGGGACGAATTCACCCCTCCACTTT	CASSVHRGTNSPLHF
TRBV9	TRBJ1-2	TRBD1	NA	TGTGCCAGCAGCGTCGCGACAGGGATGGGCTATGGCTACACCTTC	CASSVATGMGYGYTF
TRBV7-9	TRBJ1-3	NA	NA	TGTGCCAGCAGCTCCACAGGGCCTGGAAACACCATATATTTT	CASSSTGPGNTIYF
TRBV7-9	TRBJ1-2	NA	NA	TGTGCCAGCAGCTTAAGTTGGGGGCGCTTTTATGGCTACACCTTC	CASSLSWGRFYGYTF
TRBV11-2	TRBJ1-5	NA	NA	TGTGCCAGCAGCTTATCAGGGGCTCAGCCCCAGCATTTT	CASSLSGAQPQHF
TRBV5-1	TRBJ2-6	NA	NA	TGCGCCAGCAGCTTACAACCCTCTGGGGCCAACGTCCTGACTTTC	CASSLQPSGANVLTF
TRBV7-8	TRBJ2-3	TRBD2	NA	TGTGCCAGCAGCACGGGACTAGCTCTGAGCACAGATACGCAGTATTTT	CASSTGLALSTDTQYF
TRBV6-2/TRBV6-3	TRBJ1-3	TRBD1	NA	TGTGCCAGCAGTTACTCGAGGTTGGGACAGCTTTACACTGGAAACACCATATATTTT	CASSYSRLGQLYTGNTIYF
TRBV7-9	TRBJ1-1	NA	NA	TGTGCCAGCAGTACCCGGGAGCAGGAAGCTTTCTTT	CASSTREQEAFF
TRBV5-1	TRBJ1-1	NA	few	TGCGCCAGCAGCTTGGCTGCCACTAACACTGAAGCTTTCTTT	CASSLAATNTEAFF
TRBV3-1/TRBV3-2	TRBJ1-3	NA	NA	TGTGCCAGCCGAGGGCTCAACTCTGGAAACACCATATATTTT	CASRGLNSGNTIYF
TRBV28	TRBJ1-2	NA	NA	TGTGCCAGCAGTCCCCGGGAGGGCTGGTACTTC	CASSPREGWYF
TRBV5-1	TRBJ1-2	TRBD1	NA	TGCGCCAGCAGCGAACAGGGGGACTATGGCTACACCTTC	CASSEQGDYGYTF
TRBV5-1	TRBJ2-2	NA	NA	TGCGCCAGCAGCCGTTTGCGGGGAGAAGGAACCGGGGAGCTGTTTTTT	CASSRLRGEGTGELFF
TRBV6-5	TRBJ2-7	NA	NA	TGTGCCAGCAGTACCCGACAGGTTACCTACGAGCAGTACTTC	CASSTRQVTYEQYF
TRBV7-9	TRBJ2-2	TRBD2	NA	TGTGCCAGCAGCTCTGCTGGGACTAGCGGGAGATCGGCCACCGGGGAGCTGTTTTTT	CASSSAGTSGRSATGELFF
TRBV11-2	TRBJ2-5	NA	NA	TGTGCCAGCAGCTTAGAGCTACAGGGTTTCCAAGAGACCCAGTACTTC	CASSLELQGFQETQYF
TRBV7-2	TRBJ1-6	NA	once	TGTGCCAGCAGCCCAACCCCCCGGGACACTAATTCACCCCTCCACTTT	CASSPTPRDTNSPLHF
TRBV29-1	TRBJ1-2	NA	NA	TGCAGCGTTGAATCGGGGGGAAGGCATGGCTACACCTTC	CSVESGGRHGYTF
TRBV4-1	TRBJ2-7	NA	NA	TGCGCCAGCAGCCAAGGTGGCCCAGGGGCCTACGAGCAGTACTTC	CASSQGGPGAYEQYF
TRBV9	TRBJ2-1	NA	NA	TGTGCCAGCAGCGTAGTTAAAGGGGATGAGCAGTTCTTC	CASSVVKGDEQFF
TRBV19	TRBJ2-1	TRBD2	NA	TGTGCCAGTAGTATAGGCCTAGCGGGGGGGAATGAGCAGTTCTTC	CASSIGLAGGNEQFF
TRBV6-6	TRBJ1-5	NA	NA	TGTGCCAGCAGCACGACAGTCCAGCCCCAGCATTTT	CASSTTVQPQHF
TRBV7-2	TRBJ2-1	TRBD2	NA	TGTGCCAGCAGCTTGACTAGCGGGGCCGGCAATGAGCAGTTCTTC	CASSLTSGAGNEQFF
TRBV9	TRBJ1-3	NA	NA	TGTGCCAGCAGCGTAGGCGGGGGGGCACTTGCTGGAAACACCATATATTTT	CASSVGGGALAGNTIYF
TRBV19	TRBJ1-1	TRBD1	NA	TGTGCCAGTAGTATAGGATGGACAGGGGATGAAGCTTTCTTT	CASSIGWTGDEAFF
TRBV28	TRBJ2-1	TRBD1	NA	TGTGCCAGCAGCTTGGTGACAGGGGTCCACAATGAGCAGTTCTTC	CASSLVTGVHNEQFF
TRBV19	TRBJ1-2	TRBD1	NA	TGTGCCAGTAATGACAGGGTCTATGGCTACACCTTC	CASNDRVYGYTF
TRBV11-2	TRBJ1-5	NA	NA	TGTGCCAGCAGCTTAGAGGCGGGCGAAGGTCAGCCCCAGCATTTT	CASSLEAGEGQPQHF
TRBV10-1	TRBJ2-7	TRBD2	NA	TGCGCCAGCAGTGAGGGGACTAGCGGGTCCTACGAGCAGTACTTC	CASSEGTSGSYEQYF
TRBV7-8	TRBJ1-3	NA	NA	TGTGCCAGCAGCTTAGTTAGTAGGCAGGGCCGTCCAAGCTCTGGAAACACCATATATTTT	CASSLVSRQGRPSSGNTIYF
TRBV9	TRBJ2-2	NA	NA	TGTGCCAGCAGCCCCCGTGGTGCGGACACCGGGGAGCTGTTTTTT	CASSPRGADTGELFF
TRBV9	TRBJ1-3	NA	NA	TGTGCCAGCAGCGTAGCGGGGGGATCCCTCTCTGGAAACACCATATATTTT	CASSVAGGSLSGNTIYF
TRBV28	TRBJ2-7	TRBD2	NA	TGTGCCAGCATAAGGTGGGGGACTAGCGGGAACTCGGGTTACGAGCAGTACTTC	CASIRWGTSGNSGYEQYF